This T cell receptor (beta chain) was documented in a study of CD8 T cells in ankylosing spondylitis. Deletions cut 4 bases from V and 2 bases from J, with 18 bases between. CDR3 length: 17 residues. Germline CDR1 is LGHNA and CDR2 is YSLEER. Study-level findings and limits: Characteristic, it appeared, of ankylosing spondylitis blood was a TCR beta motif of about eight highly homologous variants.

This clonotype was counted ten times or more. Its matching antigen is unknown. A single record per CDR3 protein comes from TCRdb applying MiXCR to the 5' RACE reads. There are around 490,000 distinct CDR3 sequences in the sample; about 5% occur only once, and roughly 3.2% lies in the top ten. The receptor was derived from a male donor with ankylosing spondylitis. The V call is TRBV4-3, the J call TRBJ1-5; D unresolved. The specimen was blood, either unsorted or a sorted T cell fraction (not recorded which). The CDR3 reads CASSLSSPVVGNQPQHF. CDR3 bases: TGCGCCAGCAGCCTTTCCTCACCCGTCGTGGGCAATCAGCCCCAGCATTTT.